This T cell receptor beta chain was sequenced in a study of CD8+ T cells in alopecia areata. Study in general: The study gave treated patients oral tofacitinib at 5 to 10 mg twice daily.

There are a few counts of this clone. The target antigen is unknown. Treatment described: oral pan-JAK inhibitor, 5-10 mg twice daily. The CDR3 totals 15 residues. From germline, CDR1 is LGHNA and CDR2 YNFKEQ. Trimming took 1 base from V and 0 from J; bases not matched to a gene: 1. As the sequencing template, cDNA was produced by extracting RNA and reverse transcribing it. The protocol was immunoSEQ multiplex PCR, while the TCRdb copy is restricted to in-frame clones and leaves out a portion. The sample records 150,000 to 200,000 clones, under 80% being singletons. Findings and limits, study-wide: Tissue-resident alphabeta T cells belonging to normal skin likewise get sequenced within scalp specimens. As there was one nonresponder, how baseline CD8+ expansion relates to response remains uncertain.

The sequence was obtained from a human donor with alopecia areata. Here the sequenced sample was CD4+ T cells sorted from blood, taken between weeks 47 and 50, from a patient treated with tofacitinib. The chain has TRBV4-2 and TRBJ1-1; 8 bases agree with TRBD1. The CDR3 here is CASSQGTGLNTEAFF. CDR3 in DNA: TGTGCCAGCAGCCAAGGGACAGGGCTGAACACTGAAGCTTTCTTT.